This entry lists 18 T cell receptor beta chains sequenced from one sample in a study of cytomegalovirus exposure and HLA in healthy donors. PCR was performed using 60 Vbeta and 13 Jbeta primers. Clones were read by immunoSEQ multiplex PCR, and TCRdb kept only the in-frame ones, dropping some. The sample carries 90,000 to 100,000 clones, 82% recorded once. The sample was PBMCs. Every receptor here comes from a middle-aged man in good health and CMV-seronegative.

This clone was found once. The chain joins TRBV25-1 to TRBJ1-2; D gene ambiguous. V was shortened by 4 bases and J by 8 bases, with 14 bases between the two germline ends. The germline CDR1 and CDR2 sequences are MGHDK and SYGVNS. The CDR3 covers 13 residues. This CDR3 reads CASSAQAGSGYTF. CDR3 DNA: TGTGCCAGCAGTGCCCAGGCCGGGAGCGGCTACACCTTC.

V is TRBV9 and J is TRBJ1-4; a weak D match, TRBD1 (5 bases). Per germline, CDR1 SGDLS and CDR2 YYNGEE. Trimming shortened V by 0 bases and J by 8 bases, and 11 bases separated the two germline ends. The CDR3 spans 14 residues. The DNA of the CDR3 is TGTGCCAGCAGCGTAGGTCAGGGAGGCGAAAAACTGTTTTTT. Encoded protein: CASSVGQGGEKLFF.

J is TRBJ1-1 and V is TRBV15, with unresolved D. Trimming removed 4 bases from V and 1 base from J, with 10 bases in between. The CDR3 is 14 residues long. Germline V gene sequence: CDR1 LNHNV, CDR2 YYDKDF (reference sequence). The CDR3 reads CATSTPAGNTEAFF. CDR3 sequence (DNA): TGTGCCACCAGCACCCCTGCGGGGAACACTGAAGCTTTCTTT.

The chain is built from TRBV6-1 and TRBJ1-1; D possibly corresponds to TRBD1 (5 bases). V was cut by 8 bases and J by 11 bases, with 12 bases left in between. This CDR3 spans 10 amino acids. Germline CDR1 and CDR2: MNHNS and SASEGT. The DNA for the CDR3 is TGTGCCAGCGGCCAGGGCCCGGCTTTCTTT. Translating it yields CASGQGPAFF.

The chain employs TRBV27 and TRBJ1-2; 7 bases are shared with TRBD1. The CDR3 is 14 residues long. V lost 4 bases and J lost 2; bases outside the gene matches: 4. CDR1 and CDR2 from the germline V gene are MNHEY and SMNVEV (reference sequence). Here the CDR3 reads CASSSQGSNYGYTF. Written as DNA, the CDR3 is TGTGCCAGCAGTTCACAGGGGTCCAACTATGGCTACACCTTC.

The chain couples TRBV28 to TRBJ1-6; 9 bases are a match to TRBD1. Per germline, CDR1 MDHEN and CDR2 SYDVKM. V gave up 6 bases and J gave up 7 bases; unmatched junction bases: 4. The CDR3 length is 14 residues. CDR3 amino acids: CASSLGQGNSPLHF. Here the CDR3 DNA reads TGTGCCAGCAGCCTGGGACAGGGCAATTCACCCCTCCACTTT. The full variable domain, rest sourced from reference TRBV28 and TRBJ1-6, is DVKVTQSSRYLVKRTGEKVFLECVQDMDHENMFWYRQDPGLGLRLIYFSYDVKMKEKGDIPEGYSVSREKKERFSLILESASTNQTSMYLCASSLGQGNSPLHFGNGTRLTVT.

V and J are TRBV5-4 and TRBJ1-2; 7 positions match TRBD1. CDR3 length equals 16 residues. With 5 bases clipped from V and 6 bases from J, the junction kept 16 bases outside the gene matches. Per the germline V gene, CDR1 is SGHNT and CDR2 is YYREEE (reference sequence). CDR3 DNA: TGTGCCAGCAGTTCGAAACCTCCCGGGACAGCTGATGGCTACACCTTC. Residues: CASSSKPPGTADGYTF.

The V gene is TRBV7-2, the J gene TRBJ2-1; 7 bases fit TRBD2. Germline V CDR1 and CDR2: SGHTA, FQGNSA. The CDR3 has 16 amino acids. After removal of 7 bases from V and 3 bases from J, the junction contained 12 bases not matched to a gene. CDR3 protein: CASTRVAGNNYNEQFF. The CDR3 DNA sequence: TGTGCCAGCACCCGGGTAGCGGGTAATAACTACAATGAGCAGTTCTTC.

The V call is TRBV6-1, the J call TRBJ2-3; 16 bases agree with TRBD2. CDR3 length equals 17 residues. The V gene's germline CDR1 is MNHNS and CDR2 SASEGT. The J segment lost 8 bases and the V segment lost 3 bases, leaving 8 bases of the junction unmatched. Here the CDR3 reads CASSEGLAGGSGGTQYF. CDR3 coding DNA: TGTGCCAGCAGTGAGGGACTAGCGGGAGGGTCGGGTGGTACGCAGTATTTT.

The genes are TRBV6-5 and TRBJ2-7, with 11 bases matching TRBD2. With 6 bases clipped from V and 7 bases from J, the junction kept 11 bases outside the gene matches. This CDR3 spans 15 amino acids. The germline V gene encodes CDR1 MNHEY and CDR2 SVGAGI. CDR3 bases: TGTGCCAGCAGAACCGGACTAGCGGGCTTGGTAGAGCAGTACTTC. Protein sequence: CASRTGLAGLVEQYF.

The DNA for the CDR3 is TGTGCCAGCAGGACCCGAAGCAGGGGTGGCGACGAGCAGTACTTC. Translating it yields CASRTRSRGGDEQYF. The J gene is TRBJ2-7, the V gene TRBV6-6, with D perhaps TRBD1 (6 bases). The CDR3 sequence is 15 residues long. With 6 bases removed from V and 5 bases from J, the gap between germline ends came to 20 bases. CDR1 is MNHNY and CDR2 is SVGAGI in the germline V gene (reference sequence).

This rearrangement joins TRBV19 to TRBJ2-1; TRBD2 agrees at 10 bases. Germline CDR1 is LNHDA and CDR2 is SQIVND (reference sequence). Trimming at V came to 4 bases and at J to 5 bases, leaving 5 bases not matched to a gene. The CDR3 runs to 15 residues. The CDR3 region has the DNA TGTGCCAGTAGTACTAGCGGGAGTGTCCACAATGAGCAGTTCTTC. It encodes CASSTSGSVHNEQFF.

The CDR3 sequence: CASSLEGSSTDTQYF. CDR3 nucleotide sequence: TGTGCCAGCAGCTTAGAGGGATCTAGCACAGATACGCAGTATTTT. V is TRBV7-3 and J is TRBJ2-3; D might be TRBD2 (5 bases). Per the germline V gene, CDR1 is SGHTA and CDR2 is FQGTGA. The CDR3 spans 15 residues. Trimming shortened V by 2 bases and J by 0 bases, and 9 bases separated the two germline ends. Supplemented by reference TRBV7-3 and TRBJ2-3, the full variable domain reads GAGVSQTPSNKVTEKGKYVELRCDPISGHTALYWYRQSLGQGPEFLIYFQGTGAADDSGLPNDRFFAVRPEGSVSTLKIQRTERGDSAVYLCASSLEGSSTDTQYFGPGTRLTVL.

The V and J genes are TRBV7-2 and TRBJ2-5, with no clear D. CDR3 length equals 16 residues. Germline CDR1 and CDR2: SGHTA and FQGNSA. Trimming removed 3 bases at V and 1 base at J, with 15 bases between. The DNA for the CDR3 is TGTGCCAGCAGCTTCTATACGTCCCAGGTCCAAGAGACCCAGTACTTC. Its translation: CASSFYTSQVQETQYF.

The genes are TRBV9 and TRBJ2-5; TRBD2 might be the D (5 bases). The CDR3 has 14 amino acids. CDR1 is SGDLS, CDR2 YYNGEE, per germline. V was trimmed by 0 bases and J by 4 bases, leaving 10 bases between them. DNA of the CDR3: TGTGCCAGCAGCGTAGGGGAGCAGTCAGAGACCCAGTACTTC. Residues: CASSVGEQSETQYF.

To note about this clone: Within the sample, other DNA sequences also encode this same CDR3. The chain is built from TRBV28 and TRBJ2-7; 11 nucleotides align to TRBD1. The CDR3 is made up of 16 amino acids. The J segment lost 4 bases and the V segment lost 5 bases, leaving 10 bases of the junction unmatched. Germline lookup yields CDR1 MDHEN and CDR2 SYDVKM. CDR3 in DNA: TGTGCCAGCAGTCCGGCAGGGACAGGGGGATTTTACGAGCAGTACTTC. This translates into CASSPAGTGGFYEQYF.

The CDR3 nucleotides read TGCGCCAGCAGCTTGGGAACAGGGGAAGCTTTCTTT. Translated, it gives CASSLGTGEAFF. The genes are TRBV5-1 and TRBJ1-1; TRBD1 is a possible D gene (6 bases). In germline, CDR1 is SGHRS, CDR2 YFSETQ. This CDR3 has 12 residues. V lost 0 bases and J 8 bases, leaving 8 bases between the germline ends.

The CDR3 sequence: CASSLRLARYEQYF. CDR3 DNA: TGTGCCAGCAGCCTGCGACTAGCGAGGTACGAGCAGTACTTC. The chain has TRBV13 and TRBJ2-7, with 8 bases identical to TRBD2. Germline CDR1 PRHDT, CDR2 FYEKMQ (reference sequence). This CDR3 contains 14 residues. V dropped 5 bases and J dropped 4; count of bases not matched to a gene: 7.